Below, 25 T cell receptor beta chains from the same sample are listed, as sequenced in a study of blood T cell repertoires in COVID-19. Sequencing was performed with immunoSEQ multiplex PCR; in TCRdb, only in-frame clones are kept and a portion is missing. The data show 210,000 or so clones, 84% seen once. Sequenced material: PBMCs or T cells enriched from blood (not recorded which). These TCRs come from a man in his sixties who had recovered from COVID-19.

J is TRBJ2-3 and V is TRBV12-5; 7 nucleotides match TRBD1. The CDR3 is 14 residues long. Germline values: CDR1 LGHNT, CDR2 FRNRAP. The V segment lost 6 bases and the J segment 0 bases; nucleotides outside the gene matches: 3. CDR3: CASGLGQSTDTQYF. Written as DNA, the CDR3 is TGTGCTAGTGGCCTGGGACAGAGCACAGATACGCAGTATTTT.

This clone has just a few counts. The V call is TRBV11-3, the J call TRBJ2-5, with 11 bases fitting TRBD1. This CDR3 is built from 16 residues. The germline V gene has CDR1 SGHNT and CDR2 YENEEA. V trimming: 5 bases; J trimming: 4 bases; junction bases outside the gene matches: 9. CDR3 sequence (DNA): TGTGCCAGCAGCACGCGGGACAGGGGGGGCCCAGAGACCCAGTACTTC. As protein: CASSTRDRGGPETQYF.

The V gene is TRBV19, the J gene TRBJ2-1; 8 bases are a match to TRBD2. Germline CDR1 LNHDA, CDR2 SQIVND (reference sequence). V dropped 7 bases and J dropped 8; count of bases not matched to a gene: 10. The CDR3 is 14 amino acids. In DNA form, the CDR3 reads TGTGCCAGTAATAGTCGGGGGGGTAGGCATGAGCAGTTCTTC. This sequence encodes CASNSRGGRHEQFF.

The CDR3 DNA sequence: TGTGCCAGCAGCTTAGACACTAACTCGTTCTACGAGCAGTACTTC. It is translated as CASSLDTNSFYEQYF. The V and J genes are TRBV7-2 and TRBJ2-7, with no clear D. The CDR3 runs to 15 residues. V was trimmed by 1 base and J by 3 bases, leaving 13 bases between them. Germline V CDR1 and CDR2: SGHTA, FQGNSA. Looking up the rest from reference TRBV7-2 and TRBJ2-7 gives the full variable domain: GAGVSQSPSNKVTEKGKDVELRCDPISGHTALYWYRQSLGQGLEFLIYFQGNSAPDKSGLPSDRFSAERTGGSVSTLTIQRTQQEDSAVYLCASSLDTNSFYEQYFGPGTRLTVT.

This rearrangement joins TRBV11-3 to TRBJ2-1; maybe TRBD1 (6 bases). The CDR3 totals 16 residues. Trimming took 0 bases from V and 4 from J, leaving 13 bases between them. In germline, CDR1 is SGHNT, CDR2 YENEEA. CDR3 amino acids: CASSLDRGGPYNEQFF. In DNA, the CDR3 is TGTGCCAGCAGCTTAGATCGAGGGGGACCTTACAATGAGCAGTTCTTC.

The rearrangement uses TRBV3-1 (or the pseudogene TRBV3-2) and TRBJ1-1; D remains unclear. V shed 1 base and J shed 1 base, with 7 bases lying between them. Germline CDR1 and CDR2: LGHDT and YNNKEL (reference sequence). The CDR3 has 14 residues. DNA for the CDR3: TGTGCCAGCAGCCAAGGGGCCGCGAACACTGAAGCTTTCTTT. This codes for CASSQGAANTEAFF.

CDR3 DNA sequence: TGCGCCAGCAGCCAAGATTTAGGGGGTGCCTACGAGCAGTACTTC. It translates to CASSQDLGGAYEQYF. The chain recombines TRBV4-3 with TRBJ2-7, with D maybe TRBD1 (6 bases). Germline V gene data show CDR1 as LGHNA and CDR2 as YSLEER. The V end was cut by 0 bases, the J end by 2 bases, with 11 bases between. This CDR3 is 15 amino acids long.

The genes are TRBV11-2 and TRBJ2-7, with D perhaps TRBD1 (5 bases). Looked up from germline, CDR1 is SGHAT and CDR2 is FQNNGV. The V end was cut by 0 bases, the J end by 12 bases, with 18 bases between. CDR3 length equals 14 residues. The CDR3 nucleotides read TGTGCCAGCAGCTTAGACCTTGGGGCAGCTACGTTGTACTTC. The encoded protein is CASSLDLGAATLYF.

V usage is TRBV13 and J usage is TRBJ2-7; no clear D gene. Trimming stripped 5 bases from V and 3 bases from J, with 5 bases between. The CDR3 has 11 residues. The germline V gene has CDR1 PRHDT and CDR2 FYEKMQ (reference sequence). The CDR3 DNA reads TGTGCCAGCAGCACAGACTACGAGCAGTACTTC. It is translated as CASSTDYEQYF.

The V call is TRBV7-8, the J call TRBJ2-4, with D maybe TRBD1 (5 bases). The CDR3 has 15 residues. From germline, CDR1 is SGHVS and CDR2 FQNEAQ. Trimming left V 4 bases short and J 0 bases short, with 10 bases between. The CDR3 is CASSSQGLAKNIQYF. CDR3 sequence (DNA): TGTGCCAGCAGCTCCCAGGGTCTAGCCAAAAACATTCAGTACTTC.

The chain links TRBV4-3 to TRBJ2-5; a possible D gene is TRBD2 (6 bases). From germline, CDR1 is LGHNA and CDR2 YSLEER. Trimming left V 0 bases short and J 5 bases short, with 19 bases between. This CDR3 region has 17 residues. CDR3 in amino acids: CASSQEVASAGGETQYF. CDR3 coding DNA: TGCGCCAGCAGCCAAGAAGTTGCTAGCGCTGGGGGGGAGACCCAGTACTTC.

V and J are TRBV6-5 and TRBJ1-3; D remains ambiguous. CDR3 size: 15 residues. CDR1 and CDR2 from the germline V gene are MNHEY and SVGAGI. Between the trimmed V and J ends, which lost 6 bases and 0 bases, there was a span of 12 bases. CDR3 in amino acids: CASSPGLISGNTIYF. DNA for the CDR3: TGTGCCAGCAGCCCCGGACTTATCTCTGGAAACACCATATATTTT.

V and J are TRBV10-3 and TRBJ2-7; 8 nucleotides align to TRBD2. With V trimmed by 3 bases and J by 6 bases, 10 bases remained unmatched. Germline V gives CDR1 ENHRY, CDR2 SYGVKD. The CDR3 spans 15 residues. In DNA form, the CDR3 reads TGTGCCATCAGTGAAGCCGGAGCGGGGGTAGTCGAGCAGTACTTC. Protein sequence: CAISEAGAGVVEQYF.

J is TRBJ1-4 and V is TRBV19; D ambiguous. Germline assignment: CDR1 LNHDA and CDR2 SQIVND (reference sequence). Trimming left V 5 bases short and J 4 bases short, with 11 bases between. There are 14 residues in the CDR3. The CDR3, as DNA: TGTGCCAGTAGTGTGCCGGGTTATAATGAAAAACTGTTTTTT. Its translation is CASSVPGYNEKLFF.

The chain is built from TRBV5-5 and TRBJ1-5; D may be TRBD1 (6 bases). Trimming removed 1 base at V and 6 bases at J, with 11 bases between. The CDR3 contains 14 residues. CDR1 SGHKS and CDR2 YYEKEE come from the germline V gene (reference sequence). The CDR3 nucleotides are TGTGCCAGCAGCTTGACAGGGACGAGTCAGCCCCAGCATTTT. Protein sequence: CASSLTGTSQPQHF.

The chain combines TRBV27 with TRBJ1-2, with TRBD1 matching over 7 bases. CDR3 length equals 13 residues. Germline V gene sequence: CDR1 MNHEY, CDR2 SMNVEV (reference sequence). V shed 8 bases and J 2 bases; nucleotides not matched to a gene: 5. CDR3 nucleotide sequence: TGTGCCAGCCGATCGACAGGGAACTATGGCTACACCTTC. Translated, it gives CASRSTGNYGYTF.

On this clone itself: Other DNA sequences in this sample translate to the same CDR3. The chain is built from TRBV2 and TRBJ2-3, with 7 bases fitting TRBD2. V gave up 1 base and J gave up 3 bases; unmatched junction bases: 4. Germline-derived CDR1 and CDR2 are SNHLY and FYNNEI. The CDR3 is 15 amino acids. The DNA for the CDR3 is TGTGCCAGCAGTGAAGTCCGGGGGGTGACAGATACGCAGTATTTT. This sequence encodes CASSEVRGVTDTQYF. The variable domain in full, with the rest retrieved from reference TRBV2 and TRBJ2-3, is EPEVTQTPSHQVTQMGQEVILRCVPISNHLYFYWYRQILGQKVEFLVSFYNNEISEKSEIFDDQFSVERPDGSNFTLKIRSTKLEDSAMYFCASSEVRGVTDTQYFGPGTRLTVL.

The V and J genes are TRBV3-1 (or the pseudogene TRBV3-2) and TRBJ2-5; TRBD2 matches at 11 bases. The length of the CDR3 is 16 residues. V dropped 4 bases and J dropped 5; count of bases not matched to a gene: 9. Per germline, CDR1 LGHDT and CDR2 YNNKEL (reference sequence). The chain's CDR3 is CASSPNSGGAGETQYF. DNA for the CDR3: TGTGCCAGCAGCCCCAATAGCGGGGGGGCCGGCGAGACCCAGTACTTC.

V is TRBV12-3 or TRBV12-4 and J is TRBJ1-3, with no clear D. This CDR3 contains 12 residues. V was trimmed by 3 bases and J by 5 bases, leaving 5 bases between them. The CDR3, as DNA: TGTGCCAGCAGTTTTGAGCGAAACACCATATATTTT. Its protein product is CASSFERNTIYF.

The rearrangement uses TRBV4-2 and TRBJ1-2; possible D gene TRBD1, 6 bases. The CDR3 covers 16 residues. V was clipped by 0 bases and J by 4 bases, with 15 bases between them. CDR1 is LGHNA, CDR2 YNFKEQ, per germline. Written as DNA, the CDR3 is TGTGCCAGCAGCCAAGATCGCGCGGGGGCTGGCTATGGCTACACCTTC. Encoded protein: CASSQDRAGAGYGYTF.

The gene calls are TRBV9 and TRBJ2-2, with a possible D match to TRBD1 (6 bases). This CDR3 comprises 16 residues. Between the trimmed V and J ends, which lost 3 bases and 5 bases, there was a span of 17 bases. Germline values: CDR1 SGDLS, CDR2 YYNGEE. The CDR3 DNA sequence: TGTGCCAGCAGCGGCCGACAGGACACAGGGACCGGGGAGCTGTTTTTT. The encoded protein is CASSGRQDTGTGELFF.

The chain combines TRBV4-1 with TRBJ2-1; 8 nucleotides match TRBD1. The CDR3 runs to 17 residues. V shed 0 bases and J 4 bases; nucleotides not matched to a gene: 8. Looked up from germline, CDR1 is MGHRA and CDR2 is YSYEKL. The CDR3 loop reads CASSQDGYRGVYNEQFF. DNA of the CDR3: TGCGCCAGCAGCCAAGATGGGTACAGGGGGGTATACAATGAGCAGTTCTTC.

The chain links TRBV6-1 to TRBJ2-5, with 7 positions matching TRBD1. The CDR3 contains 15 residues. Per the germline V gene, CDR1 is MNHNS and CDR2 is SASEGT. Losses at the gene ends were 3 bases for V and 1 base for J; bases not matched to a gene: 5. CDR3 coding DNA: TGTGCCAGCAGTGACGTGACAGGGCCCCAAGAGACCCAGTACTTC. Translated: CASSDVTGPQETQYF.

The chain joins TRBV12-5 to TRBJ1-2; the match to TRBD1 covers 11 bases. This CDR3 has 13 residues. The J segment lost 8 bases and the V segment lost 3 bases, leaving 2 bases of the junction unmatched. Germline V gene sequence: CDR1 LGHNT, CDR2 FRNRAP. The CDR3 region is CASGFGTGGGYTF. CDR3 sequence (DNA): TGTGCTAGTGGTTTTGGGACAGGGGGGGGCTACACCTTC.

As concerns this clone: The sample has other DNA sequences that encode this CDR3 too. The chain uses TRBV3-1 (or the pseudogene TRBV3-2) and TRBJ1-2, with 8 bases fitting TRBD1. Germline CDR1 is LGHDT and CDR2 is YNNKEL (reference sequence). V was pared by 0 bases and J by 7 bases, with 4 bases of the junction left unmatched. The CDR3 runs to 14 residues. CDR3 in DNA: TGTGCCAGCAGCCAAGAAGACAGGGGCGGTGGCTACACCTTC. As protein: CASSQEDRGGGYTF.